This entry lists 32 T cell receptor beta chains sequenced from one sample in a study of blood T cell repertoires in COVID-19. TCRdb keeps only in-frame clones here, not all; method: immunoSEQ multiplex PCR. The table has about 200,000 clones, roughly 77% seen once. Specimen: peripheral blood. These receptor sequences come from a woman in her forties with COVID-19, enrolled during active disease.

This clone has only one observation. V and J are TRBV6-5 and TRBJ1-4; possible D gene TRBD1, 6 bases. V lost 6 bases to trimming and J lost 3 bases, with 14 bases between them. CDR3 length equals 15 residues. Per the germline V gene, CDR1 is MNHEY and CDR2 is SVGAGI. Here the CDR3 reads CASSQRGRANEKLFF. CDR3 in DNA: TGTGCCAGCAGCCAGCGGGGGCGCGCTAATGAAAAACTGTTTTTT.

The chain employs TRBV2 and TRBJ1-3; 8 positions match TRBD1. Germline trimming cut 5 bases from V and 4 bases from J; bases unmatched to any gene: 16. The germline gives CDR1 SNHLY, CDR2 FYNNEI. The CDR3 runs 18 residues. In nucleotides, the CDR3 is TGTGCCAGCAGTATGCAGGGGGCCAAACTCGGTTCGGGAAACACCATATATTTT. Encoded protein: CASSMQGAKLGSGNTIYF.

The CDR3 DNA is TGTGCCAGCAGTTACTCGAACGGGGTGATGAACGAGCAGTACTTC. Translating it yields CASSYSNGVMNEQYF. The chain uses TRBV6-5 and TRBJ2-7, with D maybe TRBD2 (5 bases). Germline loops: CDR1 MNHEY, CDR2 SVGAGI. V dropped 0 bases and J dropped 5 bases, with 14 bases sitting between them. The length of the CDR3 is 15 residues.

This clone was counted once. The gene calls are TRBV10-3 and TRBJ1-3, with D uncertain. The CDR3 spans 13 residues. Trimming took 3 bases from V and 4 from J, leaving 7 bases between them. Looked up from germline, CDR1 is ENHRY and CDR2 is SYGVKD. Written as DNA, the CDR3 is TGTGCCATCAGTGATTCAGAAGGAAACACCATATATTTT. As protein: CAISDSEGNTIYF.

The V and J genes are TRBV7-9 and TRBJ2-2; the match to TRBD2 covers 11 bases. The V segment lost 5 bases and the J segment 5 bases; nucleotides outside the gene matches: 7. This CDR3 is 16 amino acids long. Looked up from germline, CDR1 is SEHNR and CDR2 is FQNEAQ (reference sequence). CDR3 coding DNA: TGTGCCAGCAGCCCCAAGACTAGCGGGATGACCGGGGAGCTGTTTTTT. Its translation: CASSPKTSGMTGELFF. Full variable domain (remainder filled in from reference TRBV7-9 and TRBJ2-2): DTGVSQNPRHKITKRGQNVTFRCDPISEHNRLYWYRQTLGQGPEFLTYFQNEAQLEKSRLLSDRFSAERPKGSFSTLEIQRTEQGDSAMYLCASSPKTSGMTGELFFGEGSRLTVL.

CDR3 DNA sequence: TGTGCCAGTAGTATACAGGGGACGGGCTACACCTTC. Its protein product is CASSIQGTGYTF. This chain uses TRBV19 with TRBJ1-2; tentative D call: TRBD1 (6 bases). V was cut by 2 bases and J by 8 bases, with 9 bases left in between. The CDR3 loop spans 12 amino acids. CDR1 and CDR2 (germline): LNHDA, SQIVND (reference sequence).

The J gene is TRBJ2-1, the V gene TRBV20-1; TRBD2 aligns across 11 bases. CDR1 and CDR2 (germline): DFQATT, SNEGSKA (reference sequence). With V trimmed by 3 bases and J by 5 bases, 9 bases remained unmatched. This CDR3 has 16 residues. The CDR3 loop reads CSASLTSGGRNNEQFF. The CDR3 nucleotides read TGCAGTGCTAGTTTAACTAGCGGGGGCCGTAACAATGAGCAGTTCTTC.

The chain is built from TRBV11-2 and TRBJ2-5; the D gene is possibly TRBD1 (6 bases). This CDR3 has 16 residues. Germline lookup yields CDR1 SGHAT and CDR2 FQNNGV. Trimming took 5 bases from V and 3 from J, leaving 19 bases between them. The CDR3 sequence is CASSPGDKATEETQYF. The CDR3 nucleotides are TGTGCCAGCAGCCCCGGGGACAAGGCCACCGAAGAGACCCAGTACTTC.

The V and J genes are TRBV10-1 and TRBJ1-1; TRBD1 is a possible D gene (5 bases). Germline V CDR1 and CDR2: WNHNN, SYGVQD (reference sequence). V lost 6 bases to trimming and J lost 1 base, with 15 bases between them. CDR3 size: 15 residues. The DNA for the CDR3 is TGCGCCAGCAGCCAGCAGGGTGCCGCGAACACTGAAGCTTTCTTT. Its protein product is CASSQQGAANTEAFF.

This clone was counted a single time. The chain combines TRBV5-1 with TRBJ1-1; no firm D call. Germline V CDR1 and CDR2: SGHRS, YFSETQ. The CDR3 sequence is 16 residues long. V was pared by 0 bases and J by 0 bases, with 12 bases between. CDR3 loop: CASSLDGPPMNTEAFF. The CDR3 bases are TGCGCCAGCAGCTTGGATGGGCCACCGATGAACACTGAAGCTTTCTTT.

This clone was observed once. The rearrangement uses TRBV5-4 and TRBJ2-2; the match to TRBD2 covers 12 bases. The germline V gene has CDR1 SGHNT and CDR2 YYREEE (reference sequence). The V segment lost 2 bases and the J segment 8 bases; nucleotides outside the gene matches: 7. This CDR3 is built from 16 residues. CDR3 region: CASSFLTSGSWGELFF. DNA of the CDR3: TGTGCCAGCAGCTTCCTGACTAGCGGGAGTTGGGGGGAGCTGTTTTTT.

The V call is TRBV19, the J call TRBJ2-3; D possibly corresponds to TRBD1 (6 bases). This CDR3 has 15 amino acids. The germline V gene encodes CDR1 LNHDA and CDR2 SQIVND (reference sequence). Trimming pared 10 bases from V and 0 bases from J, leaving 17 bases between. The CDR3, as DNA: TGTGCCACCCTCGATCGACAGGCCAGCACAGATACGCAGTATTTT. The encoded protein is CATLDRQASTDTQYF.

The V call is TRBV5-6, the J call TRBJ2-7; maybe TRBD2 (5 bases). CDR3 length: 14 residues. Germline CDR1 SGHDT, CDR2 YYEEEE. The V gene lost 0 bases and the J gene lost 6 bases, with 13 bases spanning the gap. CDR3 amino acids: CASSLAGNDGEQYF. The CDR3 DNA reads TGTGCCAGCAGCTTGGCGGGGAACGACGGCGAGCAGTACTTC.

The chain carries TRBV9 and TRBJ2-1, with 9 bases aligning to TRBD2. Per germline, CDR1 SGDLS and CDR2 YYNGEE. The CDR3 is 18 residues long. Trimming at V came to 0 bases and at J to 0 bases, leaving 7 bases not matched to a gene. This CDR3 reads CASSVVSSGDNSYNEQFF. The CDR3 region has the DNA TGTGCCAGCAGCGTAGTCTCTAGCGGGGACAACTCCTACAATGAGCAGTTCTTC.

CDR3 nucleotides: TGCAGCGCCATCGCAGGGATTAATGAAAAACTGTTTTTT. Amino acid sequence: CSAIAGINEKLFF. The chain combines TRBV29-1 with TRBJ1-4; a weak D match, TRBD1 (5 bases). Germline CDR1 SQVTM, CDR2 ANQGSEA. The CDR3 consists of 13 residues. V was shortened by 7 bases and J by 4 bases, with 13 bases between the two germline ends.

This chain connects TRBV5-1 to TRBJ2-3; D possibly corresponds to TRBD2 (6 bases). Trimming stripped 7 bases from V and 2 bases from J, with 14 bases between. Germline CDR1 reads SGHRS; CDR2 reads YFSETQ. The CDR3 totals 14 residues. In DNA form, the CDR3 reads TGCGCCAGCTGGCTCGGGGGATACACAGATACGCAGTATTTT. The encoded protein is CASWLGGYTDTQYF.

The chain combines TRBV19 with TRBJ1-1, with 8 bases that match TRBD1. V shed 4 bases, J shed 0 bases, and the junction held 10 bases outside the gene matches. The germline V gene has CDR1 LNHDA and CDR2 SQIVND (reference sequence). This CDR3 has 17 residues. The CDR3 DNA is TGTGCCAGTAGTAACGGGACAGGACGCCTAATGAACACTGAAGCTTTCTTT. Its protein is CASSNGTGRLMNTEAFF.

V and J are TRBV29-1 and TRBJ2-3; possible D gene TRBD2, 5 bases. The germline V gene has CDR1 SQVTM and CDR2 ANQGSEA. The germline V and J ends were trimmed by 3 bases and 6 bases, with 13 bases remaining between them. There are 13 residues in the CDR3. CDR3 in DNA: TGCAGCGTTGAGACGTCCGGGGAGGATACGCAGTATTTT. It yields the protein CSVETSGEDTQYF.

This chain connects TRBV5-1 to TRBJ1-6, with TRBD1 identical over 9 bases. Germline loops: CDR1 SGHRS, CDR2 YFSETQ. V shed 3 bases, J shed 3 bases, and the junction held 4 bases outside the gene matches. This CDR3 contains 16 residues. As DNA, the CDR3 is TGCGCCAGCAGCTCGGGACAGGGAAACTATAATTCACCCCTCCACTTT. It is translated as CASSSGQGNYNSPLHF.

This sequence joins TRBV19 and TRBJ1-3, with unresolved D. In germline, CDR1 is LNHDA, CDR2 SQIVND (reference sequence). The length of the CDR3 is 14 residues. The V end lost 5 bases, the J end lost 2 bases, and 10 bases lay between the germline ends. In DNA, the CDR3 is TGTGCCAGTAGTCCCGGGGTAACTGGAAACACCATATATTTT. The encoded protein is CASSPGVTGNTIYF.

The chain combines TRBV7-9 with TRBJ1-4; D is undetermined. The CDR3 length is 14 residues. CDR1 is SEHNR and CDR2 is FQNEAQ in the germline V gene (reference sequence). V gave up 5 bases and J gave up 6 bases, with 13 bases separating them. The CDR3 DNA sequence: TGTGCCAGCAGCCCCCCAGGATCATATGAAAAACTGTTTTTT. This gives the protein CASSPPGSYEKLFF. The variable domain in full, completed from reference TRBV7-9 and TRBJ1-4, reads DTGVSQNPRHKITKRGQNVTFRCDPISEHNRLYWYRQTLGQGPEFLTYFQNEAQLEKSRLLSDRFSAERPKGSFSTLEIQRTEQGDSAMYLCASSPPGSYEKLFFGSGTQLSVL.

This clone has only a few counts. This chain joins TRBV14 and TRBJ1-1; D is uncertain. V lost 4 bases, J lost 10 bases, and 16 bases lay in between. The germline V gene has CDR1 SGHDN and CDR2 FVKESK. The CDR3 runs to 13 residues. The CDR3 DNA is TGTGCCAGCAGCCGATTAGGGAGAATGGTAGCTTTCTTT. Its protein product is CASSRLGRMVAFF.

J is TRBJ1-1 and V is TRBV4-1; TRBD1 agrees at 7 bases. The CDR3 is 11 amino acids. V was clipped by 4 bases and J by 8 bases; unmatched bases: 1. In germline, CDR1 is MGHRA, CDR2 YSYEKL. The chain's CDR3 is CASSRDSEAFF. The CDR3 bases are TGCGCCAGCAGCCGGGACAGCGAAGCTTTCTTT.

The V gene is TRBV27, the J gene TRBJ1-2; D uncertain. The germline V gene has CDR1 MNHEY and CDR2 SMNVEV (reference sequence). CDR3 length: 13 amino acids. V dropped 3 bases and J dropped 2 bases, with 7 bases sitting between them. This chain's CDR3 is CASSFNRNYGYTF. CDR3 in DNA: TGTGCCAGCAGTTTCAACAGAAACTATGGCTACACCTTC.

This sequence joins TRBV4-1 and TRBJ2-4; 14 nucleotides agree with TRBD2. The germline V gene has CDR1 MGHRA and CDR2 YSYEKL. Trimming cost V 4 bases and J 7 bases; bases outside gene matches: 6. CDR3 size: 16 residues. CDR3 coding DNA: TGCGCCAGCAGCCCGACTAGCGGGAGGGCCGGGAACATTCAGTACTTC. Protein product: CASSPTSGRAGNIQYF.

This clone was observed a few times. This chain links TRBV5-1 with TRBJ1-1; D uncertain. V was shortened by 1 base and J by 1 base, with 11 bases between the two germline ends. The CDR3 is 15 amino acids. Germline lookup yields CDR1 SGHRS and CDR2 YFSETQ. The CDR3 here is CASSLTARANTEAFF. The CDR3 coding sequence is TGCGCCAGCAGCTTGACGGCGCGGGCGAACACTGAAGCTTTCTTT. Full variable domain (rest looked up from reference TRBV5-1 and TRBJ1-1): KAGVTQTPRYLIKTRGQQVTLSCSPISGHRSVSWYQQTPGQGLQFLFEYFSETQRNKGNFPGRFSGRQFSNSRSEMNVSTLELGDSALYLCASSLTARANTEAFFGQGTRLTVV.

The chain has TRBV7-9 and TRBJ1-1; no definite D call. This CDR3 is 13 amino acids long. The V end lost 6 bases, the J end lost 4 bases, and 12 bases lay between the germline ends. CDR1 is SEHNR and CDR2 is FQNEAQ in the germline V gene (reference sequence). The CDR3 DNA follows: TGTGCCAGCAGTCTTGTTGGCAGCACTGAAGCTTTCTTT. Its translation: CASSLVGSTEAFF.

This clone was found a few times. V usage is TRBV7-2 and J usage is TRBJ2-2, with TRBD1 matching 7 bases. This CDR3 contains 17 residues. Germline V lookup: CDR1 SGHTA, CDR2 FQGNSA. With 3 bases clipped from V and 4 bases from J, the junction kept 11 bases outside the gene matches. In DNA form, the CDR3 reads TGTGCCAGCAGCTTTAGTTCAGGGGGTTGGAGCACCGGGGAGCTGTTTTTT. Its translation is CASSFSSGGWSTGELFF.

The chain employs TRBV6-5 and TRBJ1-1; D is unresolved. Germline assignment: CDR1 MNHEY and CDR2 SVGAGI. The CDR3 has 15 residues. Trimming removed 2 bases at V and 1 base at J, with 11 bases between. CDR3 in DNA: TGTGCCAGCAGTTACCGTCGGGAGGGGAACACTGAAGCTTTCTTT. Translated, it gives CASSYRREGNTEAFF.

This clone was detected a few times. The chain links TRBV19 to TRBJ2-4; 7 bases agree with TRBD1. The length of the CDR3 is 14 residues. The germline gives CDR1 LNHDA, CDR2 SQIVND (reference sequence). Losses at the gene ends were 4 bases for V and 7 bases for J; bases not matched to a gene: 7. The CDR3 is CASSTEQGWNIQYF. For the CDR3, the DNA is TGTGCCAGTAGTACAGAACAGGGGTGGAACATTCAGTACTTC.

This clone was seen a single time. This chain connects TRBV5-1 to TRBJ2-3; D is perhaps TRBD2 (6 bases). Per the germline V gene, CDR1 is SGHRS and CDR2 is YFSETQ. There are 15 residues in the CDR3. The germline V and J ends were trimmed by 4 bases and 1 base, with 13 bases remaining between them. DNA of the CDR3: TGCGCCAGCAGCGGAAGGGTAGCGGGCACAGATACGCAGTATTTT. Encoded protein: CASSGRVAGTDTQYF.

V is TRBV5-4 and J is TRBJ1-2; 8 bases map to TRBD1. The CDR3 is 15 residues long. The V and J ends lost 2 bases and 5 bases, in that order; junction bases with no gene match: 8. Germline loops: CDR1 SGHNT, CDR2 YYREEE (reference sequence). The DNA of the CDR3 is TGTGCCAGCAGCTTTGACAGGGGCTTACGGTATGGCTACACCTTC. This encodes CASSFDRGLRYGYTF.